This T cell receptor beta chain was identified in a study of T cell responses to AZD1222 COVID-19 vaccine. Whole-study context: Second-dose timings of about 4 or about 12 weeks were pooled.

The CDR3 contains 15 residues. CDR1 is KGHDR and CDR2 is SFDVKD in the germline V gene. Trimming removed 3 bases from V and 8 bases from J, with 18 bases in between. Assay: immunoSEQ multiplex PCR; the TCRdb copy retains only in-frame clones and omits some. The table includes more than 85,000 clones, approximately 83% detected once. The chain has TRBV24-1 and TRBJ1-2; D is unclear. This clonotype was obtained from an adult in good health. This specimen consisted of peripheral blood, obtained on day 0 of AZD1222 vaccination. CDR3 protein: CATSDDSTGPGGYTF. Here the CDR3 DNA reads TGTGCCACCAGTGATGACTCAACCGGGCCGGGGGGCTACACCTTC.